The source of this T cell receptor (beta chain) is a study of blood T cell repertoires in COVID-19. The wider study: COVID-19 samples collected from the United States, Italy and Spain covered acute and convalescent phases. Nucleic acid was either cDNA or gDNA, and it came from T cells, B-cell-depleted T cells, or PBMCs.

Trimming pared 6 bases from V and 2 bases from J, leaving 10 bases between. There are 14 residues in the CDR3. Germline CDR1 KGHSH, CDR2 LQKENI. TCRdb's table, derived via immunoSEQ multiplex PCR, lists solely in-frame clones and lacks some. Here the sample spans about 420,000 clones, about 87% being singletons. Sequencing was carried out using peripheral blood. The sequence was collected from a man aged 18 to 30 with COVID-19, enrolled during active disease. The chain has TRBV18 and TRBJ2-2; tentatively, D is TRBD1 (5 bases). As DNA, the CDR3 is TGTGCCAGCTCGGAAGGACATAACACCGGGGAGCTGTTTTTT. Its protein is CASSEGHNTGELFF.